The 21 T cell receptor beta chains given below trace back to one sample, sequenced in a study of cytomegalovirus exposure and HLA in healthy donors. Some clones are missing from TCRdb's copy, which holds only in-frame ones; the method was immunoSEQ multiplex PCR. Here the sample spans over 55,000 clones, roughly 96% being singletons. The sequenced material came from PBMCs. These receptors came from a man aged 18 to 30 in good health and CMV-seronegative.

V gene TRBV28 combines with J gene TRBJ2-7; 12 bases fit TRBD2. The CDR3 loop spans 16 amino acids. CDR1 and CDR2 (germline): MDHEN, SYDVKM. J gave up 0 bases and V 5 bases, and 5 bases lay outside the gene matches. CDR3 in DNA: TGTGCCAGCAGTGCCGGACTAGCGGGACCCTCCTACGAGCAGTACTTC. Its translation: CASSAGLAGPSYEQYF.

In this sample, this clone turned up a few times. This chain joins TRBV20-1 and TRBJ1-1, with D maybe TRBD1 (5 bases). This CDR3 is built from 11 residues. Trimming left V 4 bases short and J 4 bases short, with 7 bases between. Germline V gene lookup returns CDR1 DFQATT and CDR2 SNEGSKA (reference sequence). CDR3 DNA sequence: TGCAGTGCTAACGGGGGCACTGAAGCTTTCTTT. This translates into CSANGGTEAFF.

This clone has a single count. This chain's CDR3 is CASSLDFYLANTGELFF. Written as DNA, the CDR3 is TGTGCCAGCAGCTTAGACTTCTACCTCGCGAACACCGGGGAGCTGTTTTTT. The chain carries TRBV5-5 and TRBJ2-2; D not certain. Germline V CDR1 and CDR2: SGHKS, YYEKEE (reference sequence). CDR3 length: 17 residues. V was clipped by 2 bases and J by 0 bases, with 14 bases between them.

J is TRBJ2-3 and V is TRBV13, with D possibly TRBD2 on 6 matching bases. The germline V and J ends were trimmed by 4 bases and 0 bases, with 8 bases remaining between them. The CDR3 contains 14 residues. The germline CDR1 and CDR2 sequences are PRHDT and FYEKMQ (reference sequence). The CDR3 bases are TGTGCCAGCAGCTCTAGCGAGAGCACAGATACGCAGTATTTT. Translation: CASSSSESTDTQYF.

The chain uses TRBV4-3 and TRBJ2-6; 10 bases map to TRBD2. This CDR3 region has 19 residues. The trim removed 0 bases at V and 4 bases at J, leaving 9 bases unmatched. CDR1 is LGHNA, CDR2 YSLEER, per germline. CDR3 sequence (DNA): TGCGCCAGCAGCCAAGATAAGCGGGAGGGACTCACCGGGGCCAACGTCCTGACTTTC. Translating it yields CASSQDKREGLTGANVLTF.

The V call is TRBV5-1, the J call TRBJ2-1, with D possibly TRBD2 on 5 matching bases. The CDR3 is 16 residues long. Germline V gene lookup returns CDR1 SGHRS and CDR2 YFSETQ. V was trimmed by 2 bases and J by 8 bases, leaving 20 bases between them. CDR3 in amino acids: CASSFTAGAAPHEQFF. CDR3 sequence (DNA): TGCGCCAGCAGCTTCACCGCTGGAGCGGCCCCCCATGAGCAGTTCTTC.

A note on this clone: Other nucleotide sequences in the sample specify the same CDR3. J is TRBJ2-5 and V is TRBV28; D is perhaps TRBD2 (6 bases). V lost 4 bases to trimming and J lost 1 base, with 10 bases between them. From germline, CDR1 is MDHEN and CDR2 SYDVKM. The CDR3 sequence is 14 residues long. Here the CDR3 reads CASSSGTAQETQYF. The CDR3 DNA follows: TGTGCCAGCAGTTCCGGGACTGCCCAAGAGACCCAGTACTTC.

The chain carries TRBV9 and TRBJ2-2; tentatively, D is TRBD1 (6 bases). The V and J ends lost 0 bases and 1 base respectively, with 10 bases between them. Germline CDR1 and CDR2: SGDLS and YYNGEE. The CDR3 spans 16 residues. The CDR3 region has the DNA TGTGCCAGCAGCGTAGGAGGGGGAAAGAACACCGGGGAGCTGTTTTTT. Translated, it gives CASSVGGGKNTGELFF.

The V gene is TRBV2, the J gene TRBJ2-7, with a weak D call TRBD2 (6 bases). Germline-derived CDR1 and CDR2 are SNHLY and FYNNEI. With 7 bases removed from V and 4 bases from J, the gap between germline ends came to 20 bases. The length of the CDR3 is 15 residues. The CDR3 protein is CASKSAAGLNYEQYF. DNA for the CDR3: TGTGCCAGCAAATCCGCTGCGGGACTTAATTACGAGCAGTACTTC.

V and J are TRBV2 and TRBJ1-5; maybe TRBD1 (6 bases). The germline gives CDR1 SNHLY, CDR2 FYNNEI. Trimming took off 7 bases at V and 4 bases at J, with 14 bases between the two ends. This CDR3 has 14 residues. The CDR3 spells CASNSYRDNQPQHF. CDR3 nucleotide sequence: TGTGCCAGCAACAGTTACAGGGATAATCAGCCCCAGCATTTT. The full variable domain, with the rest looked up from reference TRBV2 and TRBJ1-5, is EPEVTQTPSHQVTQMGQEVILRCVPISNHLYFYWYRQILGQKVEFLVSFYNNEISEKSEIFDDQFSVERPDGSNFTLKIRSTKLEDSAMYFCASNSYRDNQPQHFGDGTRLSIL.

The chain is built from TRBV10-1 and TRBJ2-7, with 9 bases lining up with TRBD1. There are 14 residues in the CDR3. V gave up 10 bases and J gave up 6 bases; unmatched junction bases: 13. The germline V gene has CDR1 WNHNN and CDR2 SYGVQD (reference sequence). This CDR3 is CATCSGDRVAEQYF. CDR3 bases: TGCGCCACCTGTAGTGGGGACAGGGTTGCCGAGCAGTACTTC.

The chain couples TRBV7-6 to TRBJ2-1, with 12 bases fitting TRBD2. This CDR3 contains 16 residues. With 3 bases clipped from V and 5 bases from J, the junction kept 5 bases outside the gene matches. Per germline, CDR1 SGHVS and CDR2 FNYEAQ. The CDR3 DNA is TGTGCCAGCAGCTTCACTAGCGGGAGGTCCCACAATGAGCAGTTCTTC. Protein sequence: CASSFTSGRSHNEQFF.

The chain joins TRBV10-1 to TRBJ1-2, with 7 bases matching TRBD1. This CDR3 is built from 13 residues. With V trimmed by 6 bases and J by 1 base, 2 bases remained unmatched. Germline assignment: CDR1 WNHNN and CDR2 SYGVQD (reference sequence). The CDR3 spells CASRNRGNYGYTF. The CDR3 DNA is TGCGCCAGCAGAAACAGGGGTAACTATGGCTACACCTTC.

The rearrangement links TRBV30 to TRBJ2-7; D unclear. CDR1 GTSNPN and CDR2 SVGIG come from the germline V gene (reference sequence). The V and J ends lost 6 bases and 0 bases respectively, with 6 bases between them. The CDR3 totals 11 residues. Here the CDR3 reads CACLSSYEQYF. The DNA for the CDR3 is TGTGCCTGTCTTAGCTCCTACGAGCAGTACTTC.

The rearrangement joins TRBV28 to TRBJ1-2, with a possible D match to TRBD1 (5 bases). This CDR3 has 14 residues. V dropped 6 bases and J dropped 5 bases, with 16 bases sitting between them. Germline CDR1 MDHEN, CDR2 SYDVKM. CDR3 in DNA: TGTGCCAGCAGCAGACAGAGGACGCCGTATGGCTACACCTTC. Its protein is CASSRQRTPYGYTF.

The chain joins TRBV29-1 to TRBJ2-2; TRBD1 aligns across 11 bases. Germline-derived CDR1 and CDR2 are SQVTM and ANQGSEA. The J segment lost 6 bases and the V segment lost 6 bases, leaving 12 bases of the junction unmatched. The CDR3 extends over 16 amino acids. Written as DNA, the CDR3 is TGCAGCGTCAACAACCGGGACAGGGGGTTAGCCGGGGAGCTGTTTTTT. Its translation is CSVNNRDRGLAGELFF.

V gene TRBV19 combines with J gene TRBJ1-1, with TRBD1 identical over 7 bases. The V and J ends lost 7 bases and 0 bases, in that order; junction bases with no gene match: 20. The CDR3 runs to 19 residues. Germline V gene lookup returns CDR1 LNHDA and CDR2 SQIVND (reference sequence). CDR3 DNA: TGTGCCAGTATCCCCGCGTCACAGGGGTGGACCTCTTTGAACACTGAAGCTTTCTTT. Translated, it gives CASIPASQGWTSLNTEAFF.

The CDR3 spells CASSVSGRLSYEQYF. Written as DNA, the CDR3 is TGTGCCAGCAGCGTCTCTGGTCGACTCTCCTACGAGCAGTACTTC. The V call is TRBV9, the J call TRBJ2-7; D is ambiguous. The V end lost 2 bases, the J end lost 0 bases, and 12 bases lay between the germline ends. The CDR3 runs to 15 residues. Germline loops: CDR1 SGDLS, CDR2 YYNGEE.

The CDR3 loop reads CASSQRTYEQYF. The CDR3 nucleotides are TGTGCCAGCAGTCAACGTACTTACGAGCAGTACTTC. This sequence joins TRBV6-1 and TRBJ2-7; no definite D call. V lost 5 bases to trimming and J lost 4 bases, with 9 bases between them. CDR3 length: 12 amino acids. Germline CDR1 and CDR2: MNHNS and SASEGT.

The chain combines TRBV7-9 with TRBJ2-3; 7 nucleotides agree with TRBD2. Germline V CDR1 and CDR2: SEHNR, FQNEAQ (reference sequence). The CDR3 has 15 amino acids. V lost 6 bases, J lost 2 bases, and 8 bases stayed unmatched. The CDR3 loop reads CASRETSDFTDTQYF. The CDR3, as DNA: TGTGCCAGCAGAGAAACTAGCGACTTCACAGATACGCAGTATTTT. The variable domain in full, with the rest retrieved from reference TRBV7-9 and TRBJ2-3, is DTGVSQNPRHKITKRGQNVTFRCDPISEHNRLYWYRQTLGQGPEFLTYFQNEAQLEKSRLLSDRFSAERPKGSFSTLEIQRTEQGDSAMYLCASRETSDFTDTQYFGPGTRLTVL.

This chain uses TRBV9 with TRBJ2-1, with TRBD2 matching 14 bases. This CDR3 is built from 18 residues. V shed 4 bases, J shed 0 bases, and the junction held 6 bases outside the gene matches. From germline, CDR1 is SGDLS and CDR2 YYNGEE. The CDR3 coding sequence is TGTGCCAGCAGCCACGGACTAGCGGGAGGCACCTCCTACAATGAGCAGTTCTTC. Its translation: CASSHGLAGGTSYNEQFF.